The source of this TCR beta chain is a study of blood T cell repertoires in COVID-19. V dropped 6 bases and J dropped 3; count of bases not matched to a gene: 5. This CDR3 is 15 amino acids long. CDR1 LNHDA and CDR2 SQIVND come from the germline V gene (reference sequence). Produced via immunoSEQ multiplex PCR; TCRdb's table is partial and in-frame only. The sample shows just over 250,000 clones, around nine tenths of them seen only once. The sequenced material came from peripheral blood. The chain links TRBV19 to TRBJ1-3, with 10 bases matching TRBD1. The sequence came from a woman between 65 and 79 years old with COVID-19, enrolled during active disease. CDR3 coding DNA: TGTGCCAGTAGCCCCGACAGGGGGCTTGGAAACACCATATATTTT. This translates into CASSPDRGLGNTIYF.